This T cell receptor (beta chain) came from a study of control samples from healthy donors and cancer patients. Assay: immunoSEQ multiplex PCR; the TCRdb copy retains only in-frame clones and omits some. Of some 190,000 clones listed, around 93% were seen once; the top ten hold less than 2%. V trimming: 4 bases; J trimming: 1 base; junction bases outside the gene matches: 2. The CDR3 is 14 amino acids. Germline V gene data show CDR1 as LNHDA and CDR2 as SQIVND (reference sequence). The source material was blood. This receptor was taken from a man aged 25 to 40 in good health. This chain links TRBV19 with TRBJ2-7; 9 bases agree with TRBD1. The CDR3 loop is CASSNDRGSYEQYF. In DNA form, the CDR3 reads TGTGCCAGTAGTAACGACAGGGGGTCCTACGAGCAGTACTTC. Drawing the rest from reference TRBV19 and TRBJ2-7, the complete variable domain is DGGITQSPKYLFRKEGQNVTLSCEQNLNHDAMYWYRQDPGQGLRLIYYSQIVNDFQKGDIAEGYSVSREKKESFPLTVTSAQKNPTAFYLCASSNDRGSYEQYFGPGTRLTVT.